This paragraph reports one T cell receptor beta chain. Its specificity is unknown. These data originate in a study of monozygotic twins with inflammatory bowel disease. This CDR3 contains 12 residues. Germline loops: CDR1 MNHNS, CDR2 SASEGT. Findings and limits, study-wide: People with IBD had fewer clonotypes in common with others than healthy twins did, especially with disease activity. Heterogeneous immunosuppressive treatment regimens may have introduced variability into patient repertoires.

Amplification of TCRalpha and TCRbeta cDNA involved two nested PCRs that ran for about 16 and 10 cycles. TCRdb reworked the 5' RACE reads into one entry per CDR3 protein, no DNA. The sample includes fewer than 350,000 distinct CDR3 sequences. The source material was blood. The clonotype originates from a human donor with ulcerative colitis or Crohn's disease, or a healthy co-twin of an affected twin (not recorded which). This sequence joins TRBV6-1 and TRBJ2-7. The CDR3 reads CASSGNSYEQYF.